Sequencing of this T cell receptor beta chain was carried out in a study of blood T cell repertoires in COVID-19. Turning to the study itself: Some COVID-19 samples were acute and others convalescent; all came from the United States, Italy and Spain. T cells, B-cell-depleted T cells, or PBMCs provided the cDNA or gDNA that served as material.

Original data processing: Reference gene primer amplification gave estimated nucleated cell counts. TCRdb keeps only in-frame clones here, not all; method: immunoSEQ multiplex PCR. From that table come the V and J calls and clone size; the DNA was used to work out D and trimming. The sample lists over 250,000 clones, roughly four fifths occurring once. V shed 0 bases and J shed 11 bases, with 13 bases lying between them. The CDR3 is 13 amino acids. Germline V gives CDR1 SGHTA, CDR2 FQGNSA. The sequence derives from a woman between 50 and 59 years old who had recovered from COVID-19. The chain is built from TRBV7-2 and TRBJ1-2; no reliable D call. Sequenced material: peripheral blood. Written as DNA, the CDR3 is TGTGCCAGCAGCTTAGCGATGCTTGACGGGTACACCTTC. This gives the protein CASSLAMLDGYTF.